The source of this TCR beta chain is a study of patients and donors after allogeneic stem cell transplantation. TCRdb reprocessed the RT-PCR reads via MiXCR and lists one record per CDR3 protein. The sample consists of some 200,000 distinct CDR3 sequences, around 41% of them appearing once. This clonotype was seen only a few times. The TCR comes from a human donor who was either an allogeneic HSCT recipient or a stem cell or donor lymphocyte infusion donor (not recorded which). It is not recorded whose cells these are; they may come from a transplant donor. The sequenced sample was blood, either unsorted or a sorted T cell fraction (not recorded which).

The CDR3 nucleotides are TGTGCCAGCAGTCCCCAGGGGGCGCGCTATGGCTACACCTTC. It specifies CASSPQGARYGYTF. The chain recombines TRBV25-1 with TRBJ1-2, with TRBD1 matching 8 bases. The CDR3 length is 14 residues. Trimming took 5 bases from V and 4 from J; bases not matched to a gene: 6. Looked up from germline, CDR1 is MGHDK and CDR2 is SYGVNS.